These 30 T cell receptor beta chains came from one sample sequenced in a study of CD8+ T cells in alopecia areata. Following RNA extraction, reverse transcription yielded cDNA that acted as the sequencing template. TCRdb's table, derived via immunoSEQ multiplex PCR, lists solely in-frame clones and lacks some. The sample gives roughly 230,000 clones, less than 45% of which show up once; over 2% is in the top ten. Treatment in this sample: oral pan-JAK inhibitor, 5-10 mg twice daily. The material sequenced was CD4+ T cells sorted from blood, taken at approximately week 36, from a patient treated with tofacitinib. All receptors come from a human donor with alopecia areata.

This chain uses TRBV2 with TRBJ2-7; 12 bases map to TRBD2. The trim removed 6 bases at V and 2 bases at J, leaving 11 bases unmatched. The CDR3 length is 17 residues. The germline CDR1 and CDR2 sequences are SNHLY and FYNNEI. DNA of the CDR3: TGTGCCAGCAGGAGGAGACTAGCGGGAGTAGGGACCTACGAGCAGTACTTC. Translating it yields CASRRRLAGVGTYEQYF.

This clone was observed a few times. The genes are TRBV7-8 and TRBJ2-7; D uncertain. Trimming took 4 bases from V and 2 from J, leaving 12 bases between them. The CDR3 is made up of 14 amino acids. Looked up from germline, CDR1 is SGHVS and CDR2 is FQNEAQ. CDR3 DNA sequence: TGTGCCAGCAGCTCCTTTGGCCAACCCTACGAGCAGTACTTC. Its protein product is CASSSFGQPYEQYF. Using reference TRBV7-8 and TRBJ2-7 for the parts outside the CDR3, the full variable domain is GAGVSQSPRYKVAKRGQDVALRCDPISGHVSLFWYQQALGQGPEFLTYFQNEAQLDKSGLPSDRFFAERPEGSVSTLKIQRTQQEDSAVYLCASSSFGQPYEQYFGPGTRLTVT.

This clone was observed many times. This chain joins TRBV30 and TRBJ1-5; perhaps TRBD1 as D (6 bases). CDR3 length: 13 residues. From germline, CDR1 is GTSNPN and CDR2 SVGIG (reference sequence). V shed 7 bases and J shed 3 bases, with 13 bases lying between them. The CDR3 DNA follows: TGTGCCTATACGACAGGTTACAATCAGCCCCAGCATTTT. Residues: CAYTTGYNQPQHF.

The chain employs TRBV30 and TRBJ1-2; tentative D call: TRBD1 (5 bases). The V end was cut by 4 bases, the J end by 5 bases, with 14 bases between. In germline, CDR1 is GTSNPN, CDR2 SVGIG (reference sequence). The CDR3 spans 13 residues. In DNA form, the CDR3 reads TGTGCCTGGAATTCGGAAGGGGTTTATGGCTACACCTTC. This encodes CAWNSEGVYGYTF.

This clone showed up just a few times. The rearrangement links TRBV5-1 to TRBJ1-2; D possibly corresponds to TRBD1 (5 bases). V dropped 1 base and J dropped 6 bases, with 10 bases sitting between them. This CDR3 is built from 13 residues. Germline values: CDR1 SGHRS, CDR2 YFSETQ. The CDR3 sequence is CASSLRQNDGYTF. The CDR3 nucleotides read TGCGCCAGCAGCTTGCGACAGAATGATGGCTACACCTTC.

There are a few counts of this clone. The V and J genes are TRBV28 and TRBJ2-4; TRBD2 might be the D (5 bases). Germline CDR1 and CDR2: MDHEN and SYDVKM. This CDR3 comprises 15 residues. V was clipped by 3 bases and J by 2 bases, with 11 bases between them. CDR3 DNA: TGTGCCAGCAGTTTCCAGACGGGAACCAAAAACATTCAGTACTTC. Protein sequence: CASSFQTGTKNIQYF.

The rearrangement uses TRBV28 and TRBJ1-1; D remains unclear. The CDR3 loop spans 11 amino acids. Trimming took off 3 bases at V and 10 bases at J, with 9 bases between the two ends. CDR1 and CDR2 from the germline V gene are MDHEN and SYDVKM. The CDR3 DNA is TGTGCCAGCAGTTTGGCGGGAGTAGCTTTCTTT. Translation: CASSLAGVAFF.

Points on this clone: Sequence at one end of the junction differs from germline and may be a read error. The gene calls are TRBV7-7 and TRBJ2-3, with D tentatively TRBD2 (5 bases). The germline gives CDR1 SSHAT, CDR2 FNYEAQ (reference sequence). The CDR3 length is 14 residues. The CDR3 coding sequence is TGTGCTAGCAGCTTAGGTGGGAGAGGCGATACGCAGTATTTT. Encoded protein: CASSLGGRGDTQYF.

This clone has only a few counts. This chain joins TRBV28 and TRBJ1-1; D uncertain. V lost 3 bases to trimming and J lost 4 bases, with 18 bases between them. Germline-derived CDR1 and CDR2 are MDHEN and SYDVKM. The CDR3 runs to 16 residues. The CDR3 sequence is CASSLLTPREGTEAFF. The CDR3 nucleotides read TGTGCCAGCAGTTTGCTGACGCCCCGGGAGGGCACTGAAGCTTTCTTT.

The CDR3 loop is CASSLDSDISYNEQFF. The CDR3 DNA is TGTGCCAGCAGCCTGGACTCCGATATATCCTACAATGAGCAGTTCTTC. The chain uses TRBV9 and TRBJ2-1; tentative D call: TRBD2 (5 bases). Looked up from germline, CDR1 is SGDLS and CDR2 is YYNGEE. Trimming pared 4 bases from V and 1 base from J, leaving 15 bases between. This CDR3 comprises 16 residues.

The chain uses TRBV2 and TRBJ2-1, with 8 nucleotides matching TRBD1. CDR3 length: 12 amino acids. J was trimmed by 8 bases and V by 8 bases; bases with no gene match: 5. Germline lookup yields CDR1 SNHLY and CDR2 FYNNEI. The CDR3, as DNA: TGTGCCAGCGGACAGGGTGTTCATGAGCAGTTCTTC. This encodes CASGQGVHEQFF.

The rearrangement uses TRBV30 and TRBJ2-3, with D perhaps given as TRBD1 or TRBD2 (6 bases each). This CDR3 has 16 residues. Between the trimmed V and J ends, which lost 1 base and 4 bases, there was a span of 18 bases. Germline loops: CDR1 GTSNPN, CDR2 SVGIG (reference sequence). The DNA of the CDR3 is TGTGCCTGGAGTGCCCGGGGCAGGGGAGGCGCAGATACGCAGTATTTT. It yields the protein CAWSARGRGGADTQYF.

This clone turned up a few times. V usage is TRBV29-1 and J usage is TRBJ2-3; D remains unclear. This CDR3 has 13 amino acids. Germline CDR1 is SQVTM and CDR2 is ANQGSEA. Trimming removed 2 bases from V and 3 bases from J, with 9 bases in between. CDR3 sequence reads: CSVEPPSTDTQYF. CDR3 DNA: TGCAGCGTTGAACCCCCATCAACAGATACGCAGTATTTT.

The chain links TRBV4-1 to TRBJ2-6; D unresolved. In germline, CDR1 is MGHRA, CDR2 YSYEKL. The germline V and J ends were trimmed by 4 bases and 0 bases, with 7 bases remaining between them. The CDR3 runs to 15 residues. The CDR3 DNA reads TGCGCCAGCAGCCGACTCGGCTCTGGGGCCAACGTCCTGACTTTC. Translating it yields CASSRLGSGANVLTF.

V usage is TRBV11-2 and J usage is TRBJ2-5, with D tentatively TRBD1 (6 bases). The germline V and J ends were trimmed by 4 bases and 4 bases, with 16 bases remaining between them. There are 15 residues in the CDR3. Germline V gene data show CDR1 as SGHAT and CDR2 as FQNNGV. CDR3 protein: CASSSAGAISETQYF. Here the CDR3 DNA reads TGTGCCAGCAGCTCGGCAGGGGCTATTTCAGAGACCCAGTACTTC.

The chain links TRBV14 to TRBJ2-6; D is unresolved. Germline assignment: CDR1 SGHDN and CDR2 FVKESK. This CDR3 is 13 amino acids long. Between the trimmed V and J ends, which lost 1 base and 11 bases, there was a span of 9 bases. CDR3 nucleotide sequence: TGTGCCAGCAGCCAAGCCCCCCCCCACGTCCTGACTTTC. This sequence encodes CASSQAPPHVLTF.

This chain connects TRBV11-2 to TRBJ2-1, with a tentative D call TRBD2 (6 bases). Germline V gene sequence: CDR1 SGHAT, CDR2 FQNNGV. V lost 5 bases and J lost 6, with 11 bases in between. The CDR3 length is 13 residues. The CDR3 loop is CASSQRRANEQFF. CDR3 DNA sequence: TGTGCCAGCAGCCAAAGGAGGGCCAATGAGCAGTTCTTC.

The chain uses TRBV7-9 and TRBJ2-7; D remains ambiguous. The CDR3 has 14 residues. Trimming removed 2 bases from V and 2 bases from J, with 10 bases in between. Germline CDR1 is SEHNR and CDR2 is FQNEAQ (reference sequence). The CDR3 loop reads CASSLFEGPYEQYF. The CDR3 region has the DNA TGTGCCAGCAGCTTATTCGAAGGGCCCTACGAGCAGTACTTC.

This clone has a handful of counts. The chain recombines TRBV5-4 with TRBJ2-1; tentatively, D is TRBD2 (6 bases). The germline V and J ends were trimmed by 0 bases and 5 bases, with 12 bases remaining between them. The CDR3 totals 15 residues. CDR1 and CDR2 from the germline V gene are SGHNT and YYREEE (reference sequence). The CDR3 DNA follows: TGTGCCAGCAGCTTGGCCGGGACTGGGCACAATGAGCAGTTCTTC. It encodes CASSLAGTGHNEQFF. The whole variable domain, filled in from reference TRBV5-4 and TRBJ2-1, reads ETGVTQSPTHLIKTRGQQVTLRCSSQSGHNTVSWYQQALGQGPQFIFQYYREEENGRGNFPPRFSGLQFPNYSSELNVNALELDDSALYLCASSLAGTGHNEQFFGPGTRLTVL.

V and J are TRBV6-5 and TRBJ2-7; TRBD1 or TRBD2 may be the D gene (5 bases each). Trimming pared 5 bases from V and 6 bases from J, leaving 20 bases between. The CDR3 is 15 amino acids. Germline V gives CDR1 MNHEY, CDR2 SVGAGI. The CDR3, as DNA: TGTGCCAGCAGTCCGGGACCCTCTACGGCCTCCGAGCAGTACTTC. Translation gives CASSPGPSTASEQYF.

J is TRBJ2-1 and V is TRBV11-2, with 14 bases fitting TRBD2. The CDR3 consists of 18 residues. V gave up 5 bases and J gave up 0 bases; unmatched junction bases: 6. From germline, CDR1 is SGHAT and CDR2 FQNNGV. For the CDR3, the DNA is TGTGCCAGCAGCCCCCGACTAGCGGGAGGGAGCTCCTACAATGAGCAGTTCTTC. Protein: CASSPRLAGGSSYNEQFF.

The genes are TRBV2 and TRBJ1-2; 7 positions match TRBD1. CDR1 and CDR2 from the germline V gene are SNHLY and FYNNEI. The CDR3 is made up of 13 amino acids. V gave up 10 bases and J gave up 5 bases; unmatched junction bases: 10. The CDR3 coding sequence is TGTGCCAACACCCAGGACAGGTTGTATGGCTACACCTTC. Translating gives CANTQDRLYGYTF.

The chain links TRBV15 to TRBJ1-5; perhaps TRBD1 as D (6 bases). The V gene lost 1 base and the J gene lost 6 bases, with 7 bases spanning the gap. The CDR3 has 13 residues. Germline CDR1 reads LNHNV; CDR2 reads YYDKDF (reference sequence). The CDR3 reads CATSRAGAQPQHF. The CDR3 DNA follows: TGTGCCACCAGCAGAGCGGGGGCTCAGCCCCAGCATTTT. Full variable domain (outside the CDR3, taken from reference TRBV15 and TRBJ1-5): DAMVIQNPRYQVTQFGKPVTLSCSQTLNHNVMYWYQQKSSQAPKLLFHYYDKDFNNEADTPDNFQSRRPNTSFCFLDIRSPGLGDTAMYLCATSRAGAQPQHFGDGTRLSIL.

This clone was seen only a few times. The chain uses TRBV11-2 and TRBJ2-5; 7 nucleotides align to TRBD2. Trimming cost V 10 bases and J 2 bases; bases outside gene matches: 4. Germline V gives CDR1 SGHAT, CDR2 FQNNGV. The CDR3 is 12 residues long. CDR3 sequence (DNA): TGTGCCACTGCGCGGGGGCAAGAGACCCAGTACTTC. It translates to CATARGQETQYF.

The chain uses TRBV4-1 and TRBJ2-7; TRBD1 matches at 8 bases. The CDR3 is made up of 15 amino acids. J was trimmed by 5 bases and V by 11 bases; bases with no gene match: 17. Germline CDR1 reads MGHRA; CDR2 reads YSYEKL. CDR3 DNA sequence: TGCGCCCGCGACGAAGGACAGGGTATCAAAAACGAGCAGTACTTC. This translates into CARDEGQGIKNEQYF.

CDR3 sequence (DNA): TGCAGCGTAGTAGCGGGAGGGGCACAAGAGCAGTTCTTC. Its translation: CSVVAGGAQEQFF. The chain is built from TRBV29-1 and TRBJ2-1; TRBD2 matches at 11 bases. The V segment lost 6 bases and the J segment 10 bases; nucleotides outside the gene matches: 8. This CDR3 is 13 amino acids long. The germline gives CDR1 SQVTM, CDR2 ANQGSEA.

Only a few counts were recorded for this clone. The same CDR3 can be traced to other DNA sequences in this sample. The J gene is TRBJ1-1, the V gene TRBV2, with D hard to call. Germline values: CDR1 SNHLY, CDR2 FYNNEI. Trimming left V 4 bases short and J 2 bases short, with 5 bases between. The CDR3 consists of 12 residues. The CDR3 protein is CASSVQNTEAFF. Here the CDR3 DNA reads TGTGCCAGCAGTGTACAAAACACTGAAGCTTTCTTT.

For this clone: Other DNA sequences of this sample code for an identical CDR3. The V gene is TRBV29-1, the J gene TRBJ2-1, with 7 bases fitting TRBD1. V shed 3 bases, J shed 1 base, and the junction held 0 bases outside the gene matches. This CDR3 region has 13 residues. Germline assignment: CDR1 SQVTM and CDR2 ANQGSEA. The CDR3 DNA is TGCAGCGTTGACAGGGGGTCCTACAATGAGCAGTTCTTC. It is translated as CSVDRGSYNEQFF.

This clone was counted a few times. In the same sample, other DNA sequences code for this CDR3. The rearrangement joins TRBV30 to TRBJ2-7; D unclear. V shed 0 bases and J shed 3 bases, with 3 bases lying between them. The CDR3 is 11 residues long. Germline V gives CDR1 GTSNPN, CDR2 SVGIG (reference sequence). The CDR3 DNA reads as TGTGCCTGGAGTGTGGGCTACGAGCAGTACTTC. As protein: CAWSVGYEQYF.

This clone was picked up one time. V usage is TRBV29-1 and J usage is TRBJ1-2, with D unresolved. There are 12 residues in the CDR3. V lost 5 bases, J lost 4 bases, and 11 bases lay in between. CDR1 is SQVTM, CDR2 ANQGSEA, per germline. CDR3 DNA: TGCAGCGTTTCCCAGAACCGCTATGGCTACACCTTC. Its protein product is CSVSQNRYGYTF.